The 21 T cell receptor beta chains presented below share a single source sample, sequenced in a study of cytomegalovirus exposure and HLA in healthy donors. Researchers ran the PCR with 60 Vbeta and 13 Jbeta primers. Assay used: immunoSEQ multiplex PCR; TCRdb lists only in-frame clones, some missing. Recorded for this sample: tens of thousands of clones. The sample was PBMCs. Receptor source: a woman aged 35 to 49 in good health and CMV-seropositive.

This chain connects TRBV7-2 to TRBJ1-2, with TRBD1 identical over 7 bases. The V gene end was trimmed by 5 bases and the J gene end by 0 bases; junction bases not matched to a gene: 6. The CDR3 covers 15 residues. Germline V gene lookup returns CDR1 SGHTA and CDR2 FQGNSA. The CDR3 DNA follows: TGTGCCAGCAGCCGGGGGACAGCCCCTAACTATGGCTACACCTTC. This sequence encodes CASSRGTAPNYGYTF.

This rearrangement joins TRBV28 to TRBJ1-3; D is unclear. Germline V gene data show CDR1 as MDHEN and CDR2 as SYDVKM. CDR3 size: 14 residues. Trimming stripped 7 bases from V and 0 bases from J, with 10 bases between. The DNA of the CDR3 is TGTGCCAGCAAAGGACTCTCCTCTGGAAACACCATATATTTT. It is translated as CASKGLSSGNTIYF.

CDR3 loop: CASSLAGGRNEQFF. Here the CDR3 DNA reads TGTGCCAGCAGTCTAGCGGGAGGGAGAAATGAGCAGTTCTTC. The V call is TRBV6-1, the J call TRBJ2-1; the match to TRBD2 covers 12 bases. Germline V CDR1 and CDR2: MNHNS, SASEGT. The length of the CDR3 is 14 residues. Losses at the gene ends were 5 bases for V and 7 bases for J; bases not matched to a gene: 3.

V gene TRBV5-1 combines with J gene TRBJ2-3; D is undetermined. CDR3 length: 12 residues. Trimming stripped 6 bases from V and 1 base from J, with 6 bases between. Germline CDR1 SGHRS, CDR2 YFSETQ. The CDR3 is CASTQGTDTQYF. The CDR3 DNA reads TGCGCCAGCACGCAGGGCACAGATACGCAGTATTTT.

The rearrangement uses TRBV4-2 and TRBJ1-1; D perhaps matches TRBD1 (5 bases). This CDR3 has 13 amino acids. V was shortened by 1 base and J by 11 bases, with 14 bases between the two germline ends. Germline V gene sequence: CDR1 LGHNA, CDR2 YNFKEQ. In DNA form, the CDR3 reads TGTGCCAGCAGCCAAGTCGGATCAGGGTCGGCTTTCTTT. Residues: CASSQVGSGSAFF.

This chain links TRBV4-1 with TRBJ2-7; the D gene is possibly TRBD2 (6 bases). Germline lookup yields CDR1 MGHRA and CDR2 YSYEKL. V lost 4 bases, J lost 3 bases, and 16 bases lay in between. This CDR3 region has 15 residues. CDR3 bases: TGCGCCAGCAGCCGGGACTCTGGGCCGCTCTACGAGCAGTACTTC. Translated, it gives CASSRDSGPLYEQYF.

The chain has TRBV6-1 and TRBJ1-1; the match to TRBD1 covers 10 bases. The ends lost 5 bases at V and 3 bases at J; junction bases unmatched: 6. Germline V lookup: CDR1 MNHNS, CDR2 SASEGT. The CDR3 is 15 amino acids. CDR3 in amino acids: CASSRLGQGDTEAFF. DNA of the CDR3: TGTGCCAGCAGTCGGCTAGGACAGGGGGACACTGAAGCTTTCTTT.

The chain joins TRBV19 to TRBJ2-3, with D possibly TRBD1 on 5 matching bases. The CDR3 runs to 14 residues. Germline values: CDR1 LNHDA, CDR2 SQIVND (reference sequence). The germline V and J ends were trimmed by 4 bases and 2 bases, with 10 bases remaining between them. The CDR3 nucleotides read TGTGCCAGTAGTAGGCAGGGCTCCACAGATACGCAGTATTTT. It encodes CASSRQGSTDTQYF.

The chain recombines TRBV28 with TRBJ1-2, with D possibly TRBD1 on 5 matching bases. This CDR3 contains 15 residues. Trimming removed 6 bases from V and 2 bases from J, with 16 bases in between. Germline V lookup: CDR1 MDHEN, CDR2 SYDVKM. The CDR3 spells CASSTGGGTNYGYTF. For the CDR3, the DNA is TGTGCCAGCAGCACCGGGGGGGGGACCAACTATGGCTACACCTTC.

The rearrangement links TRBV28 to TRBJ2-7, with 8 bases fitting TRBD1. Per germline, CDR1 MDHEN and CDR2 SYDVKM. The V and J ends lost 6 bases and 2 bases, in that order; junction bases with no gene match: 3. The CDR3 consists of 13 residues. Here the CDR3 reads CASSHRGTYEQYF. The CDR3 nucleotides read TGTGCCAGCAGCCACAGGGGGACCTACGAGCAGTACTTC.

The chain employs TRBV5-1 and TRBJ1-2; TRBD1 matches at 8 bases. Germline trimming cut 4 bases from V and 4 bases from J; bases unmatched to any gene: 6. Germline CDR1 and CDR2: SGHRS and YFSETQ. The CDR3 has 14 residues. CDR3 protein: CASSEQGGGYGYTF. CDR3 DNA sequence: TGCGCCAGCAGCGAACAGGGGGGCGGCTATGGCTACACCTTC. Together with reference TRBV5-1 and TRBJ1-2, the CDR3 gives the full variable domain: KAGVTQTPRYLIKTRGQQVTLSCSPISGHRSVSWYQQTPGQGLQFLFEYFSETQRNKGNFPGRFSGRQFSNSRSEMNVSTLELGDSALYLCASSEQGGGYGYTFGSGTRLTVV.

The chain has TRBV5-6 and TRBJ2-7; a possible D gene is TRBD1 (5 bases). V lost 4 bases and J lost 0, with 8 bases in between. Germline loops: CDR1 SGHDT, CDR2 YYEEEE. CDR3 length: 13 amino acids. The CDR3 loop reads CASSGDSSYEQYF. The CDR3 region has the DNA TGTGCCAGCAGCGGCGACAGCTCCTACGAGCAGTACTTC.

J is TRBJ2-1 and V is TRBV4-1; tentative D call: TRBD2 (6 bases). The CDR3 spans 16 residues. Between the trimmed V and J ends, which lost 4 bases and 5 bases, there was a span of 18 bases. The germline gives CDR1 MGHRA, CDR2 YSYEKL. Here the CDR3 DNA reads TGCGCCAGCAGCCCGGACTACCCGAAAAACGACAATGAGCAGTTCTTC. Protein product: CASSPDYPKNDNEQFF.

The chain carries TRBV30 and TRBJ2-7; 7 bases align to TRBD1. The CDR3 sequence is 15 residues long. V lost 4 bases and J lost 0; bases outside the gene matches: 9. Germline V CDR1 and CDR2: GTSNPN, SVGIG (reference sequence). The CDR3 nucleotides read TGTGCCTGGACCGGGACAGACAGGAGCTCCTACGAGCAGTACTTC. This translates into CAWTGTDRSSYEQYF. Full variable domain (remainder filled in from reference TRBV30 and TRBJ2-7): SQTIHQWPATLVQPVGSPLSLECTVEGTSNPNLYWYRQAAGRGLQLLFYSVGIGQISSEVPQNLSASRPQDRQFILSSKKLLLSDSGFYLCAWTGTDRSSYEQYFGPGTRLTVT.

CDR3 residues: CASSEDNRGGQGYF. CDR3 sequence (DNA): TGTGCCAGCAGTGAAGATAATAGGGGGGGACAGGGGTACTTC. The chain is built from TRBV6-1 and TRBJ2-7; 9 nucleotides align to TRBD1. The length of the CDR3 is 14 residues. Germline CDR1 MNHNS, CDR2 SASEGT. V trimming: 1 base; J trimming: 12 bases; junction bases outside the gene matches: 10.

The chain carries TRBV7-9 and TRBJ2-1; 7 bases align to TRBD2. J was trimmed by 3 bases and V by 5 bases; bases with no gene match: 7. The germline CDR1 and CDR2 sequences are SEHNR and FQNEAQ (reference sequence). The length of the CDR3 is 15 residues. The CDR3: CASSPLGGSYNEQFF. The CDR3 DNA follows: TGTGCCAGCAGCCCCCTCGGCGGGAGCTACAATGAGCAGTTCTTC. The full variable domain, completed using reference TRBV7-9 and TRBJ2-1, is DTGVSQNPRHKITKRGQNVTFRCDPISEHNRLYWYRQTLGQGPEFLTYFQNEAQLEKSRLLSDRFSAERPKGSFSTLEIQRTEQGDSAMYLCASSPLGGSYNEQFFGPGTRLTVL.

As to this clone: A read error may produce the germline difference seen at one junction end. The chain joins TRBV6-5 to TRBJ2-1; D might be TRBD2 (5 bases). The CDR3 spans 15 residues. The germline gives CDR1 MNHEY, CDR2 SVGAGI. The CDR3 nucleotides are TGTGCCAGCAGCCCCAGCGGAGACTCCGACAATGAGCAGTTCTTC. Protein product: CASSPSGDSDNEQFF.

This chain links TRBV5-1 with TRBJ2-2, with 7 bases matching TRBD2. V was clipped by 0 bases and J by 3 bases; unmatched bases: 5. CDR3 length: 16 residues. Looked up from germline, CDR1 is SGHRS and CDR2 is YFSETQ. The CDR3 DNA is TGCGCCAGCAGCTTGGTGGGCGGGAGAGACACCGGGGAGCTGTTTTTT. It specifies CASSLVGGRDTGELFF. The variable domain in full, completed from reference TRBV5-1 and TRBJ2-2, reads KAGVTQTPRYLIKTRGQQVTLSCSPISGHRSVSWYQQTPGQGLQFLFEYFSETQRNKGNFPGRFSGRQFSNSRSEMNVSTLELGDSALYLCASSLVGGRDTGELFFGEGSRLTVL.

V usage is TRBV7-3 and J usage is TRBJ1-1; D not certain. From germline, CDR1 is SGHTA and CDR2 FQGTGA. The CDR3 totals 16 residues. Trimming left V 2 bases short and J 3 bases short, with 16 bases between. The CDR3 protein is CASSLLPRGLDTEAFF. CDR3 bases: TGTGCCAGCAGCTTACTTCCCCGGGGTCTGGACACTGAAGCTTTCTTT.

In DNA, the CDR3 is TGTGCCAGCAGGACAGGGAGGAATAGTTCCTATAATTCACCCCTCCACTTT. Encoded protein: CASRTGRNSSYNSPLHF. The V call is TRBV6-8, the J call TRBJ1-6; 7 bases are shared with TRBD1. The trim removed 6 bases at V and 1 base at J, leaving 9 bases unmatched. The CDR3 consists of 17 residues. The V gene's germline CDR1 is MNHGY and CDR2 SAAAGT.

The CDR3 spells CASSILAADTQYF. The DNA of the CDR3 is TGTGCCAGCAGCATCTTAGCGGCAGATACGCAGTATTTT. The chain has TRBV7-3 and TRBJ2-3; D might be TRBD2 (6 bases). The germline V and J ends were trimmed by 5 bases and 4 bases, with 10 bases remaining between them. Germline CDR1 SGHTA, CDR2 FQGTGA. The CDR3 length is 13 residues. The full variable domain, with the rest looked up from reference TRBV7-3 and TRBJ2-3, is GAGVSQTPSNKVTEKGKYVELRCDPISGHTALYWYRQSLGQGPEFLIYFQGTGAADDSGLPNDRFFAVRPEGSVSTLKIQRTERGDSAVYLCASSILAADTQYFGPGTRLTVL.